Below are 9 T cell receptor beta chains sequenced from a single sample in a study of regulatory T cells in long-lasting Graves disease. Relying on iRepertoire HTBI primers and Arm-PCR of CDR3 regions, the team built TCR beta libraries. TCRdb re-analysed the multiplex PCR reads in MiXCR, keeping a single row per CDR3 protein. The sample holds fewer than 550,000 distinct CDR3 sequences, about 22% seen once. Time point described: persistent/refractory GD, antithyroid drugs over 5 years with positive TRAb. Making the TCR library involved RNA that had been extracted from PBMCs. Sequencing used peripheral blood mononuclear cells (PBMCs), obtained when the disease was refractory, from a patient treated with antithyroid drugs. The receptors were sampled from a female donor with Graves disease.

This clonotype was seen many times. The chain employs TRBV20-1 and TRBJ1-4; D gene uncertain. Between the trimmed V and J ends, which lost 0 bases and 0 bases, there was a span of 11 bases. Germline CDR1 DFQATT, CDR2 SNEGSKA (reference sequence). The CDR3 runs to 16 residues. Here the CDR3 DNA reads TGCAGTGCTAGAGATTTACAGACTGCAACTAATGAAAAACTGTTTTTT. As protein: CSARDLQTATNEKLFF.

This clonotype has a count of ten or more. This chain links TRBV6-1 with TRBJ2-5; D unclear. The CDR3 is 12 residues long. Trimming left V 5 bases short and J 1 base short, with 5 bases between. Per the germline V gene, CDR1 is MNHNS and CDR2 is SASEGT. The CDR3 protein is CASSKLQETQYF. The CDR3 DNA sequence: TGTGCCAGCAGTAAACTCCAAGAGACCCAGTACTTC.

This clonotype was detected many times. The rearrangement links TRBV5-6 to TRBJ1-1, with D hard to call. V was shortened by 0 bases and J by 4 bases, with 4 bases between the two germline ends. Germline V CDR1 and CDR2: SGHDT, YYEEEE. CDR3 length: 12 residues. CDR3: CASSLDGTEAFF. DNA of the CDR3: TGTGCCAGCAGCTTGGATGGCACTGAAGCTTTCTTT.

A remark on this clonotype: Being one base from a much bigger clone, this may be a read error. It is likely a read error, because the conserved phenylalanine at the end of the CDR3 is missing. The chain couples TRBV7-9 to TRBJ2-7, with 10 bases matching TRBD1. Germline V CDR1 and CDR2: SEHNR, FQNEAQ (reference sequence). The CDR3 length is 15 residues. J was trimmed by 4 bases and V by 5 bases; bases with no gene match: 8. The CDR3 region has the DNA TGTGCCAGCAGCCTCACGAGGACAGGGGGTTACGAGCAGTACTCC. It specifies CASSLTRTGGYEQYS.

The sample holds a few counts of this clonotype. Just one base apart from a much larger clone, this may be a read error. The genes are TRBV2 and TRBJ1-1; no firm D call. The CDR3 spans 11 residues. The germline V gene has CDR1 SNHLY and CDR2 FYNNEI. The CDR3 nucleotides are TGTGCCAGCCGCTGGGAGCTTGAAGTTTTCTTT. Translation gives CASRWELEVFF. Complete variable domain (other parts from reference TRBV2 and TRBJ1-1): EPEVTQTPSHQVTQMGQEVILRCVPISNHLYFYWYRQILGQKVEFLVSFYNNEISEKSEIFDDQFSVERPDGSNFTLKIRSTKLEDSAMYFCASRWELEVFFGQGTRLTVV.

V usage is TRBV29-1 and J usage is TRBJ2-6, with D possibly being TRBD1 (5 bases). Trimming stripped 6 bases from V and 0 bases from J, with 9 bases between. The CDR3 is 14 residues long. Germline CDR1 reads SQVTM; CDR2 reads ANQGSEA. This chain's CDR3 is CSVSGNSGANVLTF. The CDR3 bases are TGCAGCGTATCAGGGAACTCTGGGGCCAACGTCCTGACTTTC. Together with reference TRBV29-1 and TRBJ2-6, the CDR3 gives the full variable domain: SAVISQKPSRDICQRGTSLTIQCQVDSQVTMMFWYRQQPGQSLTLIATANQGSEATYESGFVIDKFPISRPNLTFSTLTVSNMSPEDSSIYLCSVSGNSGANVLTFGAGSRLTVL.

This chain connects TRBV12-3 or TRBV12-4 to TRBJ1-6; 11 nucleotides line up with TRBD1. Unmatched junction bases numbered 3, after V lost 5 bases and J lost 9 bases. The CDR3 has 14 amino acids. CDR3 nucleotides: TGTGCCAGCAGTCCCGGGACAGGGGGTTCACCCCTCCACTTT. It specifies CASSPGTGGSPLHF.

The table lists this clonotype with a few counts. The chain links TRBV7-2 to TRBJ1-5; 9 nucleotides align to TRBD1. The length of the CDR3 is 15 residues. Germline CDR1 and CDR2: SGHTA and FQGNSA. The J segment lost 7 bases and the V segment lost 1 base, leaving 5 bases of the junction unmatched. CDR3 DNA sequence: TGTGCCAGCAGCTTAGGAACAGGGGGCTGGCAGCCCCAGCATTTT. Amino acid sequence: CASSLGTGGWQPQHF. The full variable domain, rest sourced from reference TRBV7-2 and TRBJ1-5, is GAGVSQSPSNKVTEKGKDVELRCDPISGHTALYWYRQSLGQGLEFLIYFQGNSAPDKSGLPSDRFSAERTGGSVSTLTIQRTQQEDSAVYLCASSLGTGGWQPQHFGDGTRLSIL.

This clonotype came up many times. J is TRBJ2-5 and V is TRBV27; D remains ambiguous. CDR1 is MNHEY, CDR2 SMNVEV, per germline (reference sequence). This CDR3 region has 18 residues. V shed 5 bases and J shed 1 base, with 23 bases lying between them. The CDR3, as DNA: TGTGCCAGCAGTCCCTTATGGGTGAAAGGGATTTCCCAAGAGACCCAGTACTTC. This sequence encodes CASSPLWVKGISQETQYF.